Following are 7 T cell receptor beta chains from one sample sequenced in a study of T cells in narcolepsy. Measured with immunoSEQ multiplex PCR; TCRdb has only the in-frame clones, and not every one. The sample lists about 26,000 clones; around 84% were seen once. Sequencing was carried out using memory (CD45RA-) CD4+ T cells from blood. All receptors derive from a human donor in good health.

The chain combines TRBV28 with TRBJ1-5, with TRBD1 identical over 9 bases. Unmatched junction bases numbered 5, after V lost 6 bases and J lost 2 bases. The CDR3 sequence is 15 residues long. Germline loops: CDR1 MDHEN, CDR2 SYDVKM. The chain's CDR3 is CASRGQGLGNQPQHF. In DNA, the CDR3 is TGTGCCAGCAGGGGACAGGGACTTGGCAATCAGCCCCAGCATTTT. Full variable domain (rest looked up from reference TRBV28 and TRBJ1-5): DVKVTQSSRYLVKRTGEKVFLECVQDMDHENMFWYRQDPGLGLRLIYFSYDVKMKEKGDIPEGYSVSREKKERFSLILESASTNQTSMYLCASRGQGLGNQPQHFGDGTRLSIL.

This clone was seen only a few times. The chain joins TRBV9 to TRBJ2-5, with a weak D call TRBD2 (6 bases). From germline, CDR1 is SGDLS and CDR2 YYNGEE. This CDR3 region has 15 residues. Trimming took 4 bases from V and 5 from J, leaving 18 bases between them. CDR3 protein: CASSLAMGGRETQYF. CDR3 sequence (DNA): TGTGCCAGCAGCCTTGCGATGGGGGGTCGGGAGACCCAGTACTTC.

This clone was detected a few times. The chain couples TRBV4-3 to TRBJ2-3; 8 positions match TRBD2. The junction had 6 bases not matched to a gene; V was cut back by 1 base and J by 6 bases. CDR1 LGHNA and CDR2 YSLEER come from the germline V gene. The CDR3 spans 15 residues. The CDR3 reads CASSQAGGQGDTQYF. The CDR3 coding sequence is TGCGCCAGCAGCCAAGCGGGGGGGCAGGGGGATACGCAGTATTTT.

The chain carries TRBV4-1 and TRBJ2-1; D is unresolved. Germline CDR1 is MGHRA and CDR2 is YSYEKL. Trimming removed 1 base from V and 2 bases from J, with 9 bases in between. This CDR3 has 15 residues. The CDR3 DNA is TGCGCCAGCAGCCAAGCAAGCGACCCCTACAATGAGCAGTTCTTC. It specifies CASSQASDPYNEQFF.

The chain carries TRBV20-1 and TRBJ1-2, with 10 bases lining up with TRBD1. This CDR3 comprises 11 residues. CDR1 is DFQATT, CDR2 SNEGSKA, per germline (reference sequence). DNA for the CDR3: TGCAGAGCCGGGACAGGGGATGGCTACACCTTC. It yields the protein CRAGTGDGYTF.

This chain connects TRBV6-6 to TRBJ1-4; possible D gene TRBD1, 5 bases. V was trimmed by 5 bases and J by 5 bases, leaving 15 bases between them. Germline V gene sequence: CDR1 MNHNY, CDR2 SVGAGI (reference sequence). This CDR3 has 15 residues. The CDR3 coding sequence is TGTGCCAGCAGTCCCGGGGCCGACGGGAATGAAAAACTGTTTTTT. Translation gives CASSPGADGNEKLFF.

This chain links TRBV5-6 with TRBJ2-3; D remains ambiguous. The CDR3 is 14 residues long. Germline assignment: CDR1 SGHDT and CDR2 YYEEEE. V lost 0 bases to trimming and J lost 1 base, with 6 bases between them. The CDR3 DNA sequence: TGTGCCAGCAGCTTGGTTCGAGGCACAGATACGCAGTATTTT. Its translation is CASSLVRGTDTQYF.